This T cell receptor beta chain was captured by sequencing in a study of technical replicates of blood from several donors. The CDR3 runs to 13 residues. CDR1 is MDHEN, CDR2 SYDVKM, per germline. Trimming cost V 6 bases and J 6 bases, with 12 bases left between them. This table comes from immunoSEQ multiplex PCR, and its TCRdb copy is limited to in-frame clones, with some not included. The table includes 70,000 or so clones, roughly 98% detected once. This TCR came from a human donor in good health. This rearrangement joins TRBV28 to TRBJ2-1; D unresolved. Sequencing was done on a sample of T cells isolated from PBMCs. This chain's CDR3 is CASSPQSSNEQFF. CDR3 nucleotides: TGTGCCAGCAGCCCTCAAAGTAGCAATGAGCAGTTCTTC.